One and the same sample provided the 30 T cell receptor beta chains below, sequenced in a study of cytomegalovirus exposure and HLA in healthy donors. Use of 60 Vbeta and 13 Jbeta primers characterized the PCR. Using immunoSEQ multiplex PCR, the repertoire was profiled, and TCRdb retains in-frame clones only, with some absent. The sample consists of about 130,000 clones, 74% of them appearing once. Sequenced: PBMCs. Every receptor here comes from a woman in her forties or fifties in good health and CMV-seropositive.

The CDR3 loop reads CASSPLNQGNTEAFF. Here the CDR3 DNA reads TGTGCCAGCTCACCATTGAACCAGGGGAACACTGAAGCTTTCTTT. The V call is TRBV18, the J call TRBJ1-1; perhaps TRBD1 as D (5 bases). The CDR3 has 15 amino acids. Trimming removed 2 bases at V and 1 base at J, with 11 bases between. Germline V gene data show CDR1 as KGHSH and CDR2 as LQKENI.

The chain carries TRBV28 and TRBJ1-5, with D tentatively TRBD1 (5 bases). This CDR3 is 15 amino acids long. Germline V CDR1 and CDR2: MDHEN, SYDVKM. The V end lost 5 bases, the J end lost 5 bases, and 16 bases lay between the germline ends. The CDR3 region is CASSPAPGGDQPQHF. CDR3 bases: TGTGCCAGCAGTCCCGCCCCCGGGGGGGATCAGCCCCAGCATTTT.

This clone was seen a handful of times. V is TRBV19 and J is TRBJ2-7; a possible D gene is TRBD2 (5 bases). The V gene's germline CDR1 is LNHDA and CDR2 SQIVND (reference sequence). This CDR3 region has 14 residues. With 6 bases removed from V and 3 bases from J, the gap between germline ends came to 15 bases. As DNA, the CDR3 is TGTGCCAGTAGCGGAGCTAGCAATTTCTACGAGCAGTACTTC. Its translation: CASSGASNFYEQYF.

The CDR3 loop is CASSLQVGGNEQFF. The CDR3 nucleotides read TGTGCCAGCAGTTTACAGGTCGGGGGCAATGAGCAGTTCTTC. The chain couples TRBV27 to TRBJ2-1, with D possibly matching TRBD2 (6 bases). Deletions cut 2 bases from V and 6 bases from J, with 11 bases between. The germline V gene has CDR1 MNHEY and CDR2 SMNVEV (reference sequence). This CDR3 comprises 14 residues.

The chain uses TRBV7-2 and TRBJ1-2; 9 positions match TRBD1. Germline-derived CDR1 and CDR2 are SGHTA and FQGNSA. Trimming at V came to 1 base and at J to 7 bases, leaving 7 bases not matched to a gene. The CDR3 loop spans 15 amino acids. The CDR3 DNA reads TGTGCCAGCAGCTTAGTTCGGGGACAGGGTTCTGGCTACACCTTC. It is translated as CASSLVRGQGSGYTF.

This clone was detected a few times. The chain joins TRBV5-1 to TRBJ1-1; weak D call: TRBD1 (6 bases). The CDR3 is 12 amino acids. The germline V and J ends were trimmed by 4 bases and 7 bases, with 11 bases remaining between them. Germline V gives CDR1 SGHRS, CDR2 YFSETQ. Written as DNA, the CDR3 is TGCGCCAGCAGCCGGGACACCTTTGAAGCTTTCTTT. It codes for CASSRDTFEAFF.

The chain joins TRBV27 to TRBJ1-5, with TRBD1 matching over 9 bases. V gave up 5 bases and J gave up 5 bases; unmatched junction bases: 4. From germline, CDR1 is MNHEY and CDR2 SMNVEV (reference sequence). The CDR3 is made up of 14 amino acids. CDR3 sequence reads: CASSRDRGDQPQHF. DNA of the CDR3: TGTGCCAGCAGTCGAGACAGGGGGGATCAGCCCCAGCATTTT.

In its sample, this clone was seen many times. V is TRBV5-1 and J is TRBJ2-7; no definite D call. Germline V gene sequence: CDR1 SGHRS, CDR2 YFSETQ. V was cut by 4 bases and J by 1 base, with 12 bases left in between. The length of the CDR3 is 14 residues. CDR3 amino acids: CASSPNRRSYEQYF. CDR3 nucleotide sequence: TGCGCCAGCAGCCCAAACCGGAGATCCTACGAGCAGTACTTC.

The genes are TRBV30 and TRBJ2-7; D remains unclear. This CDR3 has 15 amino acids. Germline V gives CDR1 GTSNPN, CDR2 SVGIG (reference sequence). Trimming removed 0 bases from V and 6 bases from J, with 18 bases in between. Written as DNA, the CDR3 is TGTGCCTGGAGTGTATCCCCCCTAAAACGAGGCGAGCAGTACTTC. Residues: CAWSVSPLKRGEQYF.

The chain is built from TRBV5-5 and TRBJ1-5; D uncertain. V was cut by 4 bases and J by 3 bases, with 17 bases left in between. Germline CDR1 reads SGHKS; CDR2 reads YYEKEE (reference sequence). The CDR3 is 16 residues long. CDR3 sequence: CASSPMSGRNNQPQHF. CDR3 sequence (DNA): TGTGCCAGCAGCCCGATGAGTGGGAGGAACAATCAGCCCCAGCATTTT.

A note on this clone: Other nucleotide sequences from this sample produce the same CDR3. V and J are TRBV6-5 and TRBJ2-2, with 10 bases lining up with TRBD2. There are 15 residues in the CDR3. The V and J ends lost 4 bases and 1 base, in that order; junction bases with no gene match: 0. Germline values: CDR1 MNHEY, CDR2 SVGAGI. CDR3 amino acids: CASSLAGGNTGELFF. CDR3 nucleotides: TGTGCCAGCAGTTTAGCGGGGGGGAACACCGGGGAGCTGTTTTTT.

J is TRBJ2-6 and V is TRBV14, with D perhaps TRBD1 (6 bases). CDR1 and CDR2 (germline): SGHDN, FVKESK. V was cut by 8 bases and J by 1 base, with 6 bases left in between. CDR3 size: 13 residues. In DNA form, the CDR3 reads TGTGCCAGCGGGACATCTGGGGCCAACGTCCTGACTTTC. Translated: CASGTSGANVLTF.

The chain combines TRBV14 with TRBJ1-1; the D gene is possibly TRBD1 (5 bases). The CDR3 runs 16 residues. Looked up from germline, CDR1 is SGHDN and CDR2 is FVKESK. V lost 5 bases to trimming and J lost 2 bases, with 18 bases between them. Here the CDR3 reads CASSSERLGGNTEAFF. The CDR3 DNA is TGTGCCAGCAGCTCAGAGCGGTTGGGGGGAAACACTGAAGCTTTCTTT.

The rearrangement links TRBV23-1 to TRBJ2-7, with D tentatively TRBD1 (5 bases). TRBV23-1 falls under the ORF class, with uncertain function. Trimming shortened V by 3 bases and J by 0 bases, and 15 bases separated the two germline ends. The CDR3 is 16 amino acids. The CDR3 protein is CASSHPAGKSSYEQYF. CDR3 nucleotide sequence: TGCGCCAGCAGTCACCCAGCAGGGAAAAGCTCCTACGAGCAGTACTTC.

CDR3 sequence (DNA): TGTGCCAGCAGCCAGCGGGTCCAAGAGACCCAGTACTTC. This codes for CASSQRVQETQYF. V gene TRBV4-2 combines with J gene TRBJ2-5, with D tentatively TRBD2 (5 bases). The CDR3 covers 13 residues. CDR1 is LGHNA and CDR2 is YNFKEQ in the germline V gene. Trimming stripped 3 bases from V and 1 base from J, with 6 bases between.

Notes on this clone: The junction differs from germline at one of its ends, possibly a read error. The V and J genes are TRBV7-2 and TRBJ2-2; TRBD1 is a possible D gene (6 bases). CDR1 SGHTA and CDR2 FQGNSA come from the germline V gene. CDR3 length: 14 amino acids. The CDR3 spells CASSLGQGTGKLFF. The CDR3 bases are TGTGCCAGCAGCTTAGGGCAGGGGACCGGGAAGCTGTTTTTT.

About this clone: The junction departs from the called germline gene at one end, perhaps through a read error. The sample holds other DNA sequences that translate to the same CDR3. V usage is TRBV10-2 and J usage is TRBJ1-6; 7 bases line up with TRBD1. Germline V lookup: CDR1 WSHSY, CDR2 SAAADI. The CDR3 contains 14 residues. DNA of the CDR3: TGCGCCAGTAGTGGACAGGAATATAATTCACCCCTCCACTTT. Protein product: CASSGQEYNSPLHF.

This chain joins TRBV7-9 and TRBJ1-1; D gene unclear. V shed 5 bases and J shed 5 bases, with 9 bases lying between them. The CDR3 has 12 residues. Per the germline V gene, CDR1 is SEHNR and CDR2 is FQNEAQ (reference sequence). The CDR3, as DNA: TGTGCCAGCAGCGATAGATGGACTGAAGCTTTCTTT. This encodes CASSDRWTEAFF.

The gene calls are TRBV5-1 and TRBJ2-2, with 11 bases fitting TRBD1. Trimming removed 1 base from V and 5 bases from J; junction bases left unmatched: 4. Per the germline V gene, CDR1 is SGHRS and CDR2 is YFSETQ. CDR3 length equals 16 residues. CDR3 coding DNA: TGCGCCAGCAGCTTGAAAGGGACAGGGGGGACCGGGGAGCTGTTTTTT. Translated, it gives CASSLKGTGGTGELFF.

The rearrangement links TRBV7-2 to TRBJ2-3, with a weak D call TRBD2 (6 bases). The ends were cut back, 0 bases at V and 2 bases at J, with 15 bases in the middle. The CDR3 is made up of 17 amino acids. Germline lookup yields CDR1 SGHTA and CDR2 FQGNSA. The CDR3 sequence is CASSLAERAYPTDTQYF. Written as DNA, the CDR3 is TGTGCCAGCAGCTTAGCTGAGCGGGCATACCCCACAGATACGCAGTATTTT.

This clone was seen a single time. J is TRBJ2-7 and V is TRBV5-6; 8 positions agree with TRBD1. From germline, CDR1 is SGHDT and CDR2 YYEEEE. The CDR3 has 13 residues. V dropped 2 bases and J dropped 5; count of bases not matched to a gene: 3. This CDR3 is CASSLQGGNEQYF. The CDR3 DNA reads TGTGCCAGCAGCTTACAGGGGGGAAACGAGCAGTACTTC.

The chain carries TRBV5-1 and TRBJ2-5, with D possibly matching TRBD1 (5 bases). Germline V lookup: CDR1 SGHRS, CDR2 YFSETQ. Trimming took 4 bases from V and 3 from J, leaving 16 bases between them. The length of the CDR3 is 15 residues. In DNA, the CDR3 is TGCGCCAGCAGCGGGGCTAGTACTCGAAAAGAGACCCAGTACTTC. Translating it yields CASSGASTRKETQYF.

In nucleotides, the CDR3 is TGTGCCAGCAGTTACTCAGGACAGAATCAGCCCCAGCATTTT. Translating gives CASSYSGQNQPQHF. V usage is TRBV6-6 and J usage is TRBJ1-5; the D gene is possibly TRBD1 (6 bases). V was clipped by 0 bases and J by 4 bases, with 7 bases between them. The length of the CDR3 is 14 residues. Per germline, CDR1 MNHNY and CDR2 SVGAGI (reference sequence).

The chain combines TRBV7-2 with TRBJ2-7, with TRBD2 matching 9 bases. Looked up from germline, CDR1 is SGHTA and CDR2 is FQGNSA. V lost 1 base and J lost 4; bases outside the gene matches: 5. The CDR3 is made up of 15 amino acids. The DNA for the CDR3 is TGTGCCAGCAGCTTAGTCGCTAGCGGGGAGTACGAGCAGTACTTC. Translated, it gives CASSLVASGEYEQYF.

V is TRBV19 and J is TRBJ1-2, with 11 bases matching TRBD1. Losses at the gene ends were 10 bases for V and 2 bases for J; bases not matched to a gene: 6. There are 14 residues in the CDR3. Germline-derived CDR1 and CDR2 are LNHDA and SQIVND (reference sequence). The CDR3 nucleotides are TGTGCCACCCAGGACAGGGGGCCAAACTATGGCTACACCTTC. It encodes CATQDRGPNYGYTF. The full variable domain, completed using reference TRBV19 and TRBJ1-2, is DGGITQSPKYLFRKEGQNVTLSCEQNLNHDAMYWYRQDPGQGLRLIYYSQIVNDFQKGDIAEGYSVSREKKESFPLTVTSAQKNPTAFYLCATQDRGPNYGYTFGSGTRLTVV.

The chain couples TRBV29-1 to TRBJ2-5; 9 bases map to TRBD2. The CDR3 loop spans 14 amino acids. Trimming took 7 bases from V and 7 from J; bases not matched to a gene: 13. Germline-derived CDR1 and CDR2 are SQVTM and ANQGSEA. For the CDR3, the DNA is TGCAGCGCCTCGCCTAGCGGGACAGAGGGGACCCAGTACTTC. Protein sequence: CSASPSGTEGTQYF.

The CDR3 nucleotides are TGTGCCAGCAGCCTACAGGGGAACTATGGCTACACCTTC. Translated: CASSLQGNYGYTF. This chain joins TRBV7-9 and TRBJ1-2, with TRBD1 matching over 7 bases. After removal of 5 bases from V and 2 bases from J, the junction contained 2 bases not matched to a gene. This CDR3 spans 13 amino acids. From germline, CDR1 is SEHNR and CDR2 FQNEAQ (reference sequence).

This clone was counted once. The chain uses TRBV4-1 and TRBJ2-2; possibly TRBD2 for D (7 bases). The CDR3 has 16 amino acids. Trimming took 1 base from V and 4 from J, leaving 13 bases between them. Germline V gives CDR1 MGHRA, CDR2 YSYEKL. The CDR3 DNA reads as TGCGCCAGCAGCCAAGTGGAGGGGGGGCTCACCGGGGAGCTGTTTTTT. Amino acid sequence: CASSQVEGGLTGELFF.

V and J are TRBV11-2 and TRBJ2-7, with unresolved D. The V end was cut by 0 bases, the J end by 2 bases, with 14 bases between. Germline V gene sequence: CDR1 SGHAT, CDR2 FQNNGV. CDR3 length equals 16 residues. CDR3 nucleotides: TGTGCCAGCAGCTTAGATAAAGTTGGCCGCACCTACGAGCAGTACTTC. Translation gives CASSLDKVGRTYEQYF.

This chain links TRBV11-3 with TRBJ2-1; no firm D call. V lost 7 bases to trimming and J lost 5 bases, with 12 bases between them. This CDR3 region has 13 residues. Germline V gene sequence: CDR1 SGHNT, CDR2 YENEEA. CDR3 protein: CASNELKDNEQFF. The CDR3, as DNA: TGTGCCAGCAACGAACTAAAGGACAATGAGCAGTTCTTC.